Following are 27 T cell receptor beta chains from one sample sequenced in a study of blood T cell repertoires in COVID-19. Assay used: immunoSEQ multiplex PCR; TCRdb lists only in-frame clones, some missing. This sample yields about 190,000 clones, of which 70% to 85% are seen a single time; roughly 17% belongs to the top ten. Material: PBMCs or T cells enriched from blood (not recorded which). The receptors come from a woman aged 45 to 65 who had recovered from COVID-19.

The chain combines TRBV6-5 with TRBJ1-6, with D unresolved. The V end was cut by 6 bases, the J end by 10 bases, with 10 bases between. Germline V gene lookup returns CDR1 MNHEY and CDR2 SVGAGI. The CDR3 is 12 residues long. The CDR3 is CASRTIRSPLHF. CDR3 sequence (DNA): TGTGCCAGCAGGACAATCAGGTCACCCCTCCACTTT.

This clone was seen a few times. V gene TRBV25-1 combines with J gene TRBJ2-7; 10 bases are a match to TRBD2. The germline CDR1 and CDR2 sequences are MGHDK and SYGVNS. The CDR3 is 16 amino acids. The junction had 6 bases not matched to a gene; V was cut back by 1 base and J by 3 bases. CDR3 sequence reads: CASSEWGSSGSYEQYF. CDR3 DNA: TGTGCCAGCAGTGAATGGGGATCTAGCGGGAGCTACGAGCAGTACTTC.

V is TRBV5-6 and J is TRBJ2-7, with 10 bases fitting TRBD1. V shed 4 bases, J shed 11 bases, and the junction held 12 bases outside the gene matches. CDR1 is SGHDT and CDR2 is YYEEEE in the germline V gene. The CDR3 consists of 14 residues. CDR3 residues: CASSEAGTGDLEYF. The DNA of the CDR3 is TGTGCCAGCAGCGAGGCCGGGACAGGGGATTTGGAGTACTTC.

J is TRBJ1-6 and V is TRBV7-6; tentatively, D is TRBD1 (6 bases). The CDR3 is 15 residues long. V dropped 3 bases and J dropped 10 bases, with 16 bases sitting between them. The V gene's germline CDR1 is SGHVS and CDR2 FNYEAQ. The CDR3 sequence is CASSFQTGLDSPLHF. In DNA form, the CDR3 reads TGTGCCAGCAGCTTTCAAACAGGGTTAGACTCACCCCTCCACTTT.

The rearrangement uses TRBV5-1 and TRBJ2-1; 10 bases agree with TRBD2. The CDR3 extends over 15 amino acids. Germline trimming cut 2 bases from V and 6 bases from J; bases unmatched to any gene: 5. Germline V gene sequence: CDR1 SGHRS, CDR2 YFSETQ. In DNA, the CDR3 is TGCGCCAGCAGCTTCCTAGCGGGAGCCCCCAATGAGCAGTTCTTC. As protein: CASSFLAGAPNEQFF.

The chain uses TRBV30 and TRBJ1-2; 7 nucleotides match TRBD1. CDR1 is GTSNPN, CDR2 SVGIG, per germline (reference sequence). This CDR3 is 14 amino acids long. With 7 bases clipped from V and 3 bases from J, the junction kept 11 bases outside the gene matches. CDR3 residues: CALLPKTGDYGYTF. In DNA form, the CDR3 reads TGTGCCTTACTCCCCAAAACAGGGGACTATGGCTACACCTTC. Full variable domain (missing parts from reference TRBV30 and TRBJ1-2): SQTIHQWPATLVQPVGSPLSLECTVEGTSNPNLYWYRQAAGRGLQLLFYSVGIGQISSEVPQNLSASRPQDRQFILSSKKLLLSDSGFYLCALLPKTGDYGYTFGSGTRLTVV.

V is TRBV28 and J is TRBJ2-5, with 14 nucleotides matching TRBD2. V shed 2 bases and J 1 base; nucleotides not matched to a gene: 6. Germline CDR1 and CDR2: MDHEN and SYDVKM. This CDR3 region has 18 residues. CDR3 sequence (DNA): TGTGCCAGCAGTTTAGGGACTAGCGGGAGCGGGCTCCAAGAGACCCAGTACTTC. This translates into CASSLGTSGSGLQETQYF. Full variable domain (remainder filled in from reference TRBV28 and TRBJ2-5): DVKVTQSSRYLVKRTGEKVFLECVQDMDHENMFWYRQDPGLGLRLIYFSYDVKMKEKGDIPEGYSVSREKKERFSLILESASTNQTSMYLCASSLGTSGSGLQETQYFGPGTRLLVL.

V usage is TRBV5-1 and J usage is TRBJ1-2; TRBD1 is a possible D gene (5 bases). Per germline, CDR1 SGHRS and CDR2 YFSETQ. The CDR3 contains 14 residues. The V gene lost 5 bases and the J gene lost 4 bases, with 15 bases spanning the gap. The CDR3 coding sequence is TGCGCCAGCAGAGCCGTGGGGGGTGGCTATGGCTACACCTTC. This gives the protein CASRAVGGGYGYTF.

The V call is TRBV6-5, the J call TRBJ2-4, with D possibly matching TRBD2 (6 bases). V lost 0 bases to trimming and J lost 4 bases, with 10 bases between them. The CDR3 sequence is 15 residues long. CDR1 and CDR2 from the germline V gene are MNHEY and SVGAGI. This CDR3 reads CASSYSQGGKNIQYF. CDR3 DNA: TGTGCCAGCAGTTACTCGCAAGGAGGGAAAAACATTCAGTACTTC.

The V gene is TRBV12-3 or TRBV12-4, the J gene TRBJ2-1, with 9 nucleotides matching TRBD2. The CDR3 sequence is 11 residues long. V was clipped by 1 base and J by 16 bases; unmatched bases: 2. DNA of the CDR3: TGTGCCAGCAGTTTAGGGGGACTAGCTTTCTTC. Protein: CASSLGGLAFF.

This chain joins TRBV19 and TRBJ1-6; the D is unclear. CDR3 size: 17 residues. Germline V lookup: CDR1 LNHDA, CDR2 SQIVND (reference sequence). V lost 7 bases to trimming and J lost 6 bases, with 22 bases between them. The CDR3 coding sequence is TGTGCCAGTACAAGAACTGAGGATCTTTGGCTTAATTCACCCCTCCACTTT. Residues: CASTRTEDLWLNSPLHF.

The chain uses TRBV11-2 and TRBJ2-3; 11 bases line up with TRBD2. Germline assignment: CDR1 SGHAT and CDR2 FQNNGV. Germline trimming cut 3 bases from V and 4 bases from J; bases unmatched to any gene: 12. This CDR3 spans 18 amino acids. CDR3: CASSFLLAGVGSADTQYF. CDR3 coding DNA: TGTGCCAGCAGCTTCCTACTAGCGGGAGTCGGGAGCGCAGATACGCAGTATTTT.

This chain uses TRBV5-1 with TRBJ1-1; D unclear. V was trimmed by 0 bases and J by 0 bases, leaving 21 bases between them. Looked up from germline, CDR1 is SGHRS and CDR2 is YFSETQ. The CDR3 totals 19 residues. The CDR3 DNA is TGCGCCAGCAGCTTGGCCACCACGAAGCGCCCCCCTCTGAACACTGAAGCTTTCTTT. Amino acids: CASSLATTKRPPLNTEAFF.

In this sample, this clone turned up once. V and J are TRBV9 and TRBJ1-1, with TRBD1 matching 9 bases. Germline assignment: CDR1 SGDLS and CDR2 YYNGEE. The CDR3 contains 14 residues. V trimming: 0 bases; J trimming: 11 bases; junction bases outside the gene matches: 8. Here the CDR3 DNA reads TGTGCCAGCAGCGTAGAGGTTACAGGGGGCTTGGCTTTCTTT. Amino acid sequence: CASSVEVTGGLAFF.

The chain combines TRBV7-3 with TRBJ2-1; 7 bases match TRBD2. The ends lost 1 base at V and 5 bases at J; junction bases unmatched: 8. The CDR3 runs 16 residues. Germline CDR1 reads SGHTA; CDR2 reads FQGTGA. DNA of the CDR3: TGTGCCAGCAGCTTAAGGGCGGGAGAGGGGCACAATGAGCAGTTCTTC. Residues: CASSLRAGEGHNEQFF.

This clone is a singleton in its sample. This chain joins TRBV9 and TRBJ2-2, with no clear D. Germline CDR1 reads SGDLS; CDR2 reads YYNGEE. The V gene lost 6 bases and the J gene lost 5 bases, with 8 bases spanning the gap. CDR3 size: 12 residues. The CDR3 DNA reads TGTGCCAGCACCGAGAATACCGGGGAGCTGTTTTTT. Translating it yields CASTENTGELFF.

This rearrangement joins TRBV30 to TRBJ2-3; 7 bases agree with TRBD1. The germline V gene has CDR1 GTSNPN and CDR2 SVGIG (reference sequence). The CDR3 covers 14 residues. The V and J ends lost 3 bases and 3 bases, in that order; junction bases with no gene match: 6. For the CDR3, the DNA is TGTGCCTGGAGGGAACTGGACAGGACAGATACGCAGTATTTT. Translating it yields CAWRELDRTDTQYF.

This chain connects TRBV4-3 to TRBJ2-1, with D possibly TRBD1 on 5 matching bases. The germline V gene has CDR1 LGHNA and CDR2 YSLEER. Trimming removed 0 bases from V and 5 bases from J, with 14 bases in between. The CDR3 runs 16 residues. CDR3 DNA sequence: TGCGCCAGCAGCCAAGATGGCAGGGTCGGAGACAATGAGCAGTTCTTC. This sequence encodes CASSQDGRVGDNEQFF.

In this sample, this clone turned up a few times. CDR3 sequence (DNA): TGTGCCAGCAGTGTTACTCGCGGAGGCTCCTACAATGAGCAGTTCTTC. Protein sequence: CASSVTRGGSYNEQFF. The genes are TRBV9 and TRBJ2-1, with a tentative D call TRBD2 (5 bases). V lost 5 bases, J lost 0 bases, and 15 bases lay in between. The germline CDR1 and CDR2 sequences are SGDLS and YYNGEE. CDR3 length equals 16 residues.

V is TRBV7-2 and J is TRBJ2-1; 8 bases are shared with TRBD1. The CDR3 is 13 residues long. Germline loops: CDR1 SGHTA, CDR2 FQGNSA. The trim removed 2 bases at V and 7 bases at J, leaving 1 base unmatched. The CDR3 DNA is TGTGCCAGCAGCTTATGGACAGGGAATGAGCAGTTCTTC. This translates into CASSLWTGNEQFF.

This clone was counted a few times. The CDR3 reads CASSRGQGDYGYTF. Written as DNA, the CDR3 is TGTGCCAGCAGCAGGGGACAGGGGGATTATGGCTACACCTTC. This sequence joins TRBV14 and TRBJ1-2, with 11 bases aligning to TRBD1. The J segment lost 5 bases and the V segment lost 5 bases, leaving 4 bases of the junction unmatched. Germline lookup yields CDR1 SGHDN and CDR2 FVKESK. The CDR3 is 14 residues long.

The chain links TRBV11-2 to TRBJ2-5; 9 bases align to TRBD1. The CDR3 length is 13 residues. Germline CDR1 SGHAT, CDR2 FQNNGV. Trimming took 4 bases from V and 3 from J; bases not matched to a gene: 0. The CDR3 region is CASSWTGEETQYF. The CDR3 DNA sequence: TGTGCCAGCAGCTGGACAGGGGAAGAGACCCAGTACTTC.

This chain joins TRBV10-3 and TRBJ1-1, with D hard to call. Germline CDR1 reads ENHRY; CDR2 reads SYGVKD. V was trimmed by 0 bases and J by 3 bases, leaving 8 bases between them. CDR3 length: 14 amino acids. The CDR3 here is CAISESKQYTEAFF. In DNA form, the CDR3 reads TGTGCCATCAGTGAGTCCAAACAGTACACTGAAGCTTTCTTT.

V usage is TRBV6-2 or TRBV6-3 and J usage is TRBJ1-1, with D perhaps TRBD1 (5 bases). The V end lost 0 bases, the J end lost 7 bases, and 9 bases lay between the germline ends. There are 13 residues in the CDR3. CDR1 and CDR2 (germline): MNHEY, SVGEGT. CDR3 coding DNA: TGTGCCAGCAGTTACTCAGGGGTGAGTGAAGCTTTCTTT. Amino acid sequence: CASSYSGVSEAFF.

This chain connects TRBV12-3 or TRBV12-4 to TRBJ1-2; 9 positions agree with TRBD1. J was trimmed by 3 bases and V by 6 bases; bases with no gene match: 2. The CDR3 runs to 13 residues. CDR3 loop: CASRRQGDYGYTF. The DNA of the CDR3 is TGTGCCAGCAGAAGACAGGGGGACTATGGCTACACCTTC.

The V gene is TRBV5-6, the J gene TRBJ1-2, with D possibly matching TRBD1 (6 bases). Germline CDR1 reads SGHDT; CDR2 reads YYEEEE. This CDR3 has 13 residues. V lost 2 bases, J lost 4 bases, and 9 bases lay in between. CDR3 loop: CASSLLDSYGYTF. CDR3 bases: TGTGCCAGCAGCTTATTGGACAGCTATGGCTACACCTTC.

This clone was recorded once. This rearrangement joins TRBV4-2 to TRBJ1-4; 7 bases match TRBD1. This CDR3 contains 15 residues. Germline CDR1 and CDR2: LGHNA and YNFKEQ. Losses at the gene ends were 3 bases for V and 1 base for J; bases not matched to a gene: 2. The CDR3 region is CASSQNRGTNEKLFF. As DNA, the CDR3 is TGTGCCAGCAGCCAGAACAGGGGAACTAATGAAAAACTGTTTTTT.